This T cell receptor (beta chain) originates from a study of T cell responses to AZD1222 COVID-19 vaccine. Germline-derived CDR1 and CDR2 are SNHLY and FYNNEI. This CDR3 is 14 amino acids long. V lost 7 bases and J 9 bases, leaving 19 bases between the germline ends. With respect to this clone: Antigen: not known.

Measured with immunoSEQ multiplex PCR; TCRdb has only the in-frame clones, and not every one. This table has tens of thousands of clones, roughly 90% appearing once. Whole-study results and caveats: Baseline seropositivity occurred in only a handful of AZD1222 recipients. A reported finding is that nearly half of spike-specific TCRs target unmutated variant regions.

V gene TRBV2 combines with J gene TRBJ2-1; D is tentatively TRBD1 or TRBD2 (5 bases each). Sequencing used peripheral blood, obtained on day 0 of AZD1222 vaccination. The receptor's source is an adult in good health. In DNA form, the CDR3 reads TGTGCCAGCACCCGGGACGAGGGGAGTAGTGAGCAGTTCTTC. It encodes CASTRDEGSSEQFF.